A single sample gave rise to the 23 T cell receptor beta chains below, sequenced in a study of blood T cell repertoires in COVID-19. Assay used: immunoSEQ multiplex PCR; TCRdb lists only in-frame clones, some missing. The profile shows over 95,000 clones, about 88% of them singletons. Sequencing input: peripheral blood. These receptors all stem from a woman between 65 and 79 years old who had recovered from COVID-19.

V and J are TRBV18 and TRBJ2-7; 7 nucleotides match TRBD1. The CDR3 sequence is 14 residues long. Unmatched junction bases numbered 1, after V lost 2 bases and J lost 0 bases. CDR1 KGHSH and CDR2 LQKENI come from the germline V gene. CDR3 nucleotide sequence: TGTGCCAGCTCACCAGCAGGGGGCTCCTACGAGCAGTACTTC. Translating gives CASSPAGGSYEQYF.

This rearrangement joins TRBV2 to TRBJ1-4; D unclear. The CDR3 sequence is 14 residues long. The germline CDR1 and CDR2 sequences are SNHLY and FYNNEI. The V end lost 7 bases, the J end lost 0 bases, and 9 bases lay between the germline ends. CDR3 amino acids: CASKPQATNEKLFF. The CDR3 region has the DNA TGTGCCAGCAAACCACAAGCAACTAATGAAAAACTGTTTTTT.

This clone turned up a few times. V and J are TRBV7-3 and TRBJ1-1, with 10 nucleotides matching TRBD1. Germline loops: CDR1 SGHTA, CDR2 FQGTGA. The CDR3 is made up of 14 amino acids. J was trimmed by 3 bases and V by 5 bases; bases with no gene match: 3. CDR3 coding DNA: TGTGCCAGCAGCCTGACAGGGGGCGACACTGAAGCTTTCTTT. Translation: CASSLTGGDTEAFF.

The chain links TRBV12-3 or TRBV12-4 to TRBJ2-5; unclear D gene. The length of the CDR3 is 11 residues. Trimming took 3 bases from V and 5 from J, leaving 4 bases between them. The CDR3 nucleotides are TGTGCCAGCAGTTTTCAGGAGACCCAGTACTTC. It is translated as CASSFQETQYF.

The rearrangement joins TRBV18 to TRBJ2-5, with D maybe TRBD2 (6 bases). V was pared by 3 bases and J by 2 bases, with 7 bases between. Germline V gene data show CDR1 as KGHSH and CDR2 as LQKENI. CDR3 size: 13 residues. In nucleotides, the CDR3 is TGTGCCAGCTCACCTCTAGCGCAAGAGACCCAGTACTTC. This encodes CASSPLAQETQYF.

The genes are TRBV27 and TRBJ1-1; tentative D call: TRBD1 (5 bases). V was shortened by 4 bases and J by 0 bases, with 21 bases between the two germline ends. This CDR3 region has 18 residues. Germline CDR1 and CDR2: MNHEY and SMNVEV (reference sequence). CDR3 loop: CASSSLAAGPFVNTEAFF. In DNA, the CDR3 is TGTGCCAGCAGTTCCCTAGCGGCAGGGCCATTCGTGAACACTGAAGCTTTCTTT.

V and J are TRBV7-9 and TRBJ2-6; the D gene is possibly TRBD1 (5 bases). CDR3 length: 16 amino acids. V lost 5 bases to trimming and J lost 0 bases, with 11 bases between them. The germline gives CDR1 SEHNR, CDR2 FQNEAQ (reference sequence). In nucleotides, the CDR3 is TGTGCCAGCAGCCCCAGGGCGAGCTCTGGGGCCAACGTCCTGACTTTC. It translates to CASSPRASSGANVLTF.

CDR3 coding DNA: TGTGCCAGCAGCCAACCCCCGATAGGACAGGGGGCAAACAATGAGCAGTTCTTC. Translation: CASSQPPIGQGANNEQFF. The chain employs TRBV3-1 (or the pseudogene TRBV3-2) and TRBJ2-1, with 11 nucleotides matching TRBD1. Losses at the gene ends were 2 bases for V and 5 bases for J; bases not matched to a gene: 11. Germline assignment: CDR1 LGHDT and CDR2 YNNKEL (reference sequence). The CDR3 consists of 18 residues.

The chain is built from TRBV7-2 and TRBJ2-1; D not resolved. The CDR3 is made up of 15 amino acids. The V end was cut by 2 bases, the J end by 2 bases, with 10 bases between. Per germline, CDR1 SGHTA and CDR2 FQGNSA. The CDR3, as DNA: TGTGCCAGCAGCTTAATGGCGGAGCCCTACAATGAGCAGTTCTTC. Its translation is CASSLMAEPYNEQFF. Supplemented by reference TRBV7-2 and TRBJ2-1, the full variable domain reads GAGVSQSPSNKVTEKGKDVELRCDPISGHTALYWYRQSLGQGLEFLIYFQGNSAPDKSGLPSDRFSAERTGGSVSTLTIQRTQQEDSAVYLCASSLMAEPYNEQFFGPGTRLTVL.

The chain joins TRBV2 to TRBJ2-7; 10 bases line up with TRBD2. J lost 2 bases, V lost 10 bases, and 5 bases had no gene match. In germline, CDR1 is SNHLY, CDR2 FYNNEI. The CDR3 has 13 residues. CDR3 bases: TGTGCCACCAAACTAGCGGGGCCCTACGAGCAGTACTTC. Protein product: CATKLAGPYEQYF.

This clone has just one count. In DNA form, the CDR3 reads TGCGCCAGCAGCTCGAGCAGTTTAGCGAGCCAGGAGACCCAGTACTTC. Translated: CASSSSSLASQETQYF. The chain combines TRBV5-1 with TRBJ2-5, with D possibly matching TRBD2 (5 bases). Germline CDR1 is SGHRS and CDR2 is YFSETQ. The CDR3 runs 16 residues. The V end was cut by 3 bases, the J end by 5 bases, with 20 bases between.

The rearrangement joins TRBV5-1 to TRBJ2-3, with D possibly TRBD1 on 6 matching bases. Germline lookup yields CDR1 SGHRS and CDR2 YFSETQ. The CDR3 totals 15 residues. V lost 4 bases to trimming and J lost 0 bases, with 12 bases between them. The CDR3 is CASSIGTPSTDTQYF. The CDR3 bases are TGCGCCAGCAGCATTGGGACACCTAGCACAGATACGCAGTATTTT.

The chain combines TRBV7-2 with TRBJ1-4, with unresolved D. V dropped 5 bases and J dropped 6 bases, with 16 bases sitting between them. The CDR3 has 15 residues. The germline CDR1 and CDR2 sequences are SGHTA and FQGNSA. The chain's CDR3 is CASSPQRESDEKLFF. CDR3 in DNA: TGTGCCAGCAGCCCTCAAAGGGAGTCGGATGAAAAACTGTTTTTT. The complete variable domain, with remaining parts taken from reference TRBV7-2 and TRBJ1-4, reads GAGVSQSPSNKVTEKGKDVELRCDPISGHTALYWYRQSLGQGLEFLIYFQGNSAPDKSGLPSDRFSAERTGGSVSTLTIQRTQQEDSAVYLCASSPQRESDEKLFFGSGTQLSVL.

The chain is built from TRBV9 and TRBJ2-5, with TRBD2 matching over 7 bases. The CDR3 totals 15 residues. Germline CDR1 reads SGDLS; CDR2 reads YYNGEE. Germline trimming cut 0 bases from V and 3 bases from J; bases unmatched to any gene: 5. In nucleotides, the CDR3 is TGTGCCAGCAGCGTAGTAGGGGCGGGGGAAGAGACCCAGTACTTC. Translated, it gives CASSVVGAGEETQYF.

This chain links TRBV7-8 with TRBJ1-6; 7 bases fit TRBD1. Germline values: CDR1 SGHVS, CDR2 FQNEAQ. This CDR3 is built from 18 residues. With 6 bases clipped from V and 5 bases from J, the junction kept 16 bases outside the gene matches. CDR3: CASRLRQGDLFHNSPLHF. CDR3 nucleotide sequence: TGTGCCAGCAGGCTACGCCAGGGGGACCTTTTCCATAATTCACCCCTCCACTTT.

This clone was recorded once. The V and J genes are TRBV16 and TRBJ1-1; D might be TRBD1 (6 bases). There are 12 residues in the CDR3. The germline V gene encodes CDR1 KGHSY and CDR2 FQNENV. Trimming pared 6 bases from V and 7 bases from J, leaving 12 bases between. This chain's CDR3 is CASSPHRVEAFF. The CDR3 DNA is TGTGCCAGCAGTCCCCACAGGGTTGAAGCTTTCTTT.

The chain is built from TRBV5-5 and TRBJ1-4; D gene unclear. The CDR3 has 13 residues. V dropped 2 bases and J dropped 7 bases, with 9 bases sitting between them. Germline V lookup: CDR1 SGHKS, CDR2 YYEKEE (reference sequence). CDR3 loop: CASSLQFFEKLFF. The DNA of the CDR3 is TGTGCCAGCAGCTTACAGTTTTTTGAAAAACTGTTTTTT.

The chain recombines TRBV2 with TRBJ2-2; 7 nucleotides align to TRBD2. V trimming: 5 bases; J trimming: 2 bases; junction bases outside the gene matches: 5. Germline CDR1 and CDR2: SNHLY and FYNNEI. The CDR3 is 15 residues long. CDR3 nucleotide sequence: TGTGCCAGCAGTCCAACGACTAGCAACACCGGGGAGCTGTTTTTT. Protein sequence: CASSPTTSNTGELFF.

The chain uses TRBV18 and TRBJ1-2, with 7 bases that match TRBD1. This CDR3 contains 14 residues. The germline gives CDR1 KGHSH, CDR2 LQKENI. V lost 3 bases, J lost 4 bases, and 5 bases stayed unmatched. CDR3 region: CASSPLDRAYGYTF. The CDR3 DNA is TGTGCCAGCTCACCTCTTGACAGGGCCTATGGCTACACCTTC.

This chain connects TRBV29-1 to TRBJ1-2; 11 nucleotides match TRBD1. The V gene's germline CDR1 is SQVTM and CDR2 ANQGSEA. The CDR3 is 14 residues long. After removal of 7 bases from V and 12 bases from J, the junction contained 16 bases not matched to a gene. The CDR3 sequence is CSAADRGRFNVHTF. Here the CDR3 DNA reads TGCAGCGCTGCGGACAGGGGGCGTTTTAATGTTCACACCTTC.

The gene calls are TRBV7-2 and TRBJ2-3, with D perhaps matching TRBD1 (6 bases). The ends were cut back, 2 bases at V and 0 bases at J, with 12 bases in the middle. The CDR3 runs to 16 residues. Germline lookup yields CDR1 SGHTA and CDR2 FQGNSA. This CDR3 is CASSLIGGTSTDTQYF. DNA for the CDR3: TGTGCCAGCAGCTTAATTGGGGGCACTAGCACAGATACGCAGTATTTT. Looking up the rest from reference TRBV7-2 and TRBJ2-3 gives the full variable domain: GAGVSQSPSNKVTEKGKDVELRCDPISGHTALYWYRQSLGQGLEFLIYFQGNSAPDKSGLPSDRFSAERTGGSVSTLTIQRTQQEDSAVYLCASSLIGGTSTDTQYFGPGTRLTVL.

The J gene is TRBJ2-1, the V gene TRBV21-1; the table's D call of TRBD1 was not tested on the DNA. TRBV21-1 corresponds to a pseudogene. This CDR3 has 19 amino acids. The chain's CDR3 is CASRVRDRGIGREDNEQFF. The DNA for the CDR3 is TGTGCCAGCAGGGTCCGGGACAGGGGAATCGGAAGGGAAGACAATGAGCAGTTCTTC.

The J gene is TRBJ2-7, the V gene TRBV6-5; tentative D call: TRBD2 (6 bases). V was shortened by 2 bases and J by 7 bases, with 15 bases between the two germline ends. CDR3 length: 14 amino acids. The V gene's germline CDR1 is MNHEY and CDR2 SVGAGI. This CDR3 reads CASSYGRRAGEQYF. The CDR3 DNA follows: TGTGCCAGCAGTTACGGTCGGAGGGCGGGAGAGCAGTACTTC.